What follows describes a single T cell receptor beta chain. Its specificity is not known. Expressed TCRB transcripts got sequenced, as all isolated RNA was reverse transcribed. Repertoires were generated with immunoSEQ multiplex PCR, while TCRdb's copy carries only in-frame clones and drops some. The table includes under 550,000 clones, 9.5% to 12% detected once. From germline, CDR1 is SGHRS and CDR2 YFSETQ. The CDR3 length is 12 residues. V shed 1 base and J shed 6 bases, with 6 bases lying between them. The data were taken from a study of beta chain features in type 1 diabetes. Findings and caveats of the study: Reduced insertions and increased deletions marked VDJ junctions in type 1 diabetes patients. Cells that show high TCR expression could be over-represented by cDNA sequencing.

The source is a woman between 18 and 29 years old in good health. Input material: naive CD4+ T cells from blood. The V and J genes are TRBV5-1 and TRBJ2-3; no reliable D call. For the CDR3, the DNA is TGCGCCAGCAGCTTGTTGGGGGATACGCAGTATTTT. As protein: CASSLLGDTQYF.